Shown below are 24 T cell receptor beta chains from a single sample sequenced in a study of OX40 agonist ivuxolimab in advanced cancers. Library construction relied on the immunoSEQ multiplex PCR assay. The clones in this table, taken by TCRdb from immuneACCESS, are in-frame only. Not every clone is retained; where verified, under half of the shortfall comes from an unresolved V gene, and the cause of the rest is unknown. The sample table shows over 100,000 clones, and 85% to 95% are seen once. The leading ten clones occupy 0.15% to 0.19% of the sample. Here the sequenced sample was CD4+ or CD8+ T cells sorted from blood, taken in a trial of the OX40 agonist ivuxolimab. These receptors were obtained from an adult with an advanced solid tumor such as melanoma, head and neck, liver or kidney cancer.

The chain employs TRBV7-9 and TRBJ1-4; tentative D call: TRBD1 (5 bases). CDR3 length equals 15 residues. Germline V gives CDR1 SEHNR, CDR2 FQNEAQ (reference sequence). Trimming shortened V by 2 bases and J by 5 bases, and 12 bases separated the two germline ends. The chain's CDR3 is CASSLLGQWNEKLFF. The CDR3 nucleotides read TGTGCCAGCAGCTTATTGGGGCAGTGGAATGAAAAACTGTTTTTT.

CDR3 DNA: TGTGCCAGCAGCTCACCGGGACTAGAGTCCACCGGGGAGCTGTTTTTT. This encodes CASSSPGLESTGELFF. The genes are TRBV7-3 and TRBJ2-2; 8 bases are a match to TRBD2. V lost 4 bases, J lost 4 bases, and 8 bases stayed unmatched. Germline values: CDR1 SGHTA, CDR2 FQGTGA. The CDR3 has 16 residues.

The chain is built from TRBV20-1 and TRBJ1-4; D ambiguous. V was shortened by 2 bases and J by 5 bases, with 3 bases between the two germline ends. Germline V gene sequence: CDR1 DFQATT, CDR2 SNEGSKA (reference sequence). This CDR3 is 11 amino acids long. The CDR3 nucleotides are TGCAGTGCTAGACAAAATGAAAAACTGTTTTTT. Translating gives CSARQNEKLFF.

The chain links TRBV21-1 to TRBJ2-3; the table names TRBD2, a call not compared with the DNA. TRBV21-1 is labeled a pseudogene. The CDR3 covers 16 residues. CDR3 DNA sequence: TGTGCCAGCAGCACGGGGGAGCTAACTAGCACAGATACGCAGTATTTT. Translated: CASSTGELTSTDTQYF.

This clone is a singleton in its sample. The chain carries TRBV19 and TRBJ2-6, with D possibly being TRBD1 (5 bases). CDR1 is LNHDA and CDR2 is SQIVND in the germline V gene (reference sequence). The CDR3 consists of 16 residues. V lost 2 bases and J lost 4, with 12 bases in between. For the CDR3, the DNA is TGTGCCAGTAGTATACAGGGTTTAGGAGGGGCCAACGTCCTGACTTTC. This sequence encodes CASSIQGLGGANVLTF.

Only one count was recorded for this clone. This chain connects TRBV15 to TRBJ1-3; tentatively, D is TRBD1 (6 bases). With 0 bases removed from V and 6 bases from J, the gap between germline ends came to 12 bases. The CDR3 contains 15 residues. Germline V gene data show CDR1 as LNHNV and CDR2 as YYDKDF (reference sequence). The CDR3 protein is CATSRDQGTSNTIYF. The CDR3 DNA sequence: TGTGCCACCAGCAGAGATCAAGGGACATCAAACACCATATATTTT.

This chain connects TRBV11-1 to TRBJ2-7, with 13 bases fitting TRBD2. The CDR3 extends over 15 amino acids. J lost 2 bases, V lost 5 bases, and 3 bases had no gene match. Germline CDR1 reads SGHAT; CDR2 reads FQDESV (reference sequence). CDR3 protein: CASSRGTSGAYEQYF. The CDR3 DNA follows: TGTGCCAGCAGCCGAGGGACTAGCGGGGCCTACGAGCAGTACTTC.

The chain is built from TRBV7-2 and TRBJ2-1; 13 bases are shared with TRBD2. Germline CDR1 reads SGHTA; CDR2 reads FQGNSA. The CDR3 is made up of 16 amino acids. V shed 3 bases, J shed 8 bases, and the junction held 7 bases outside the gene matches. The DNA of the CDR3 is TGTGCCAGCAGCTTTGACGGACTAGCGGGAGTCTATGAGCAGTTCTTC. This gives the protein CASSFDGLAGVYEQFF.

The chain combines TRBV5-8 with TRBJ1-1; the D is unclear. Deletions cut 2 bases from V and 5 bases from J, with 10 bases between. Germline loops: CDR1 SGHTS, CDR2 YDEGEE. This CDR3 comprises 13 residues. The CDR3 nucleotides read TGTGCCAGCAGCTTATATCGGGTTACTGAAGCTTTCTTT. This sequence encodes CASSLYRVTEAFF.

The chain combines TRBV9 with TRBJ2-2; D is tentatively TRBD1 or TRBD2 (5 bases each). The V gene lost 4 bases and the J gene lost 4 bases, with 8 bases spanning the gap. The CDR3 has 13 amino acids. The V gene's germline CDR1 is SGDLS and CDR2 YYNGEE. The CDR3 DNA is TGTGCCAGCAGCTGGGGGACCACCGGGGAGCTGTTTTTT. Its protein product is CASSWGTTGELFF. Filled out from reference TRBV9 and TRBJ2-2, the complete variable domain reads DSGVTQTPKHLITATGQRVTLRCSPRSGDLSVYWYQQSLDQGLQFLIQYYNGEERAKGNILERFSAQQFPDLHSELNLSSLELGDSALYFCASSWGTTGELFFGEGSRLTVL.

The chain carries TRBV20-1 and TRBJ1-5; D is unresolved. The CDR3 has 11 residues. V gave up 3 bases and J gave up 7 bases, with 7 bases separating them. Looked up from germline, CDR1 is DFQATT and CDR2 is SNEGSKA (reference sequence). CDR3 sequence: CSARGGQPQHF. The CDR3 nucleotides are TGCAGTGCTAGGGGCGGGCAGCCCCAGCATTTT.

J is TRBJ1-2 and V is TRBV10-3; no clear D gene. V was clipped by 2 bases and J by 7 bases, with 14 bases between them. The CDR3 length is 14 residues. CDR1 is ENHRY, CDR2 SYGVKD, per germline. The CDR3 region has the DNA TGTGCCATCAGTGAGCGGGATCTGGGGAGTGGCTACACCTTC. Protein product: CAISERDLGSGYTF.

The J gene is TRBJ2-7, the V gene TRBV10-2, with D perhaps being TRBD1 or TRBD2 (6 bases each). The CDR3 extends over 17 amino acids. V gave up 8 bases and J gave up 7 bases, with 30 bases separating them. The germline V gene encodes CDR1 WSHSY and CDR2 SAAADI. The CDR3 region has the DNA TGCGCCAGCCGAAAGGGGGGTACTAGTCGGGTACTTGGGGAGCAGTACTTC. Translated, it gives CASRKGGTSRVLGEQYF.

This chain connects TRBV6-6 to TRBJ2-7, with D possibly called TRBD1 or TRBD2 (5 bases each). Germline lookup yields CDR1 MNHNY and CDR2 SVGAGI (reference sequence). This CDR3 spans 15 amino acids. V was shortened by 2 bases and J by 0 bases, with 11 bases between the two germline ends. CDR3: CASSYGGSNSYEQYF. In nucleotides, the CDR3 is TGTGCCAGCAGTTACGGGGGATCCAACTCCTACGAGCAGTACTTC.

The rearrangement uses TRBV7-2 and TRBJ1-4; D possibly corresponds to TRBD1 (5 bases). The CDR3 extends over 15 amino acids. Germline V gene lookup returns CDR1 SGHTA and CDR2 FQGNSA. Trimming removed 5 bases from V and 7 bases from J, with 17 bases in between. As DNA, the CDR3 is TGTGCCAGCAGCGCAGAAGGGGCCTCGACTGAAAAACTGTTTTTT. Protein product: CASSAEGASTEKLFF.

The CDR3 DNA is TGTGCCAGCAGCCCGACAGGAGGAATGAGCAATTCACCCCTCCACTTT. It encodes CASSPTGGMSNSPLHF. The chain employs TRBV5-5 and TRBJ1-6; TRBD1 might be the D (6 bases). The CDR3 length is 16 residues. In germline, CDR1 is SGHKS, CDR2 YYEKEE (reference sequence). V was clipped by 4 bases and J by 7 bases, with 18 bases between them.

This rearrangement joins TRBV14 to TRBJ2-1; tentatively, D is TRBD2 (6 bases). Germline V gene data show CDR1 as SGHDN and CDR2 as FVKESK. Trimming shortened V by 1 base and J by 8 bases, and 15 bases separated the two germline ends. The CDR3 is 15 residues long. This chain's CDR3 is CASSQAERARDEQFF. The CDR3 DNA reads as TGTGCCAGCAGCCAAGCTGAGCGGGCAAGGGATGAGCAGTTCTTC.

CDR3 in amino acids: CASSGGGSEETQYF. The CDR3 bases are TGCGCCAGCAGCGGGGGCGGGAGTGAAGAGACCCAGTACTTC. The rearrangement uses TRBV5-1 and TRBJ2-5; a possible D gene is TRBD2 (7 bases). This CDR3 comprises 14 residues. The germline V gene has CDR1 SGHRS and CDR2 YFSETQ. V was trimmed by 4 bases and J by 3 bases, leaving 13 bases between them.

The V gene is TRBV7-9, the J gene TRBJ1-3, with 8 bases lining up with TRBD1. The CDR3 totals 15 residues. The ends lost 3 bases at V and 1 base at J; junction bases unmatched: 2. Germline V gives CDR1 SEHNR, CDR2 FQNEAQ (reference sequence). The CDR3 here is CASSLDRVSGNTIYF. The CDR3, as DNA: TGTGCCAGCAGCTTGGACAGGGTATCTGGAAACACCATATATTTT.

This clone was counted a single time. The J gene is TRBJ2-7, the V gene TRBV7-3; D perhaps matches TRBD1 (6 bases). In germline, CDR1 is SGHTA, CDR2 FQGTGA. The length of the CDR3 is 14 residues. Trimming took off 2 bases at V and 7 bases at J, with 15 bases between the two ends. The CDR3 nucleotides read TGTGCCAGCAGCTTAGGGCCCCAGGGGTGGGAGCAGTACTTC. Its translation: CASSLGPQGWEQYF.

The V and J genes are TRBV5-1 and TRBJ2-7; 7 bases are shared with TRBD1. J was trimmed by 3 bases and V by 0 bases; bases with no gene match: 9. This CDR3 has 16 residues. Germline loops: CDR1 SGHRS, CDR2 YFSETQ. The CDR3 DNA is TGCGCCAGCAGCTTGGCCCTGGCTGGGACAGACTACGAGCAGTACTTC. Amino acids: CASSLALAGTDYEQYF.

This clone was picked up one time. This rearrangement joins TRBV12-5 to TRBJ1-1; possible D gene TRBD1, 6 bases. The germline V and J ends were trimmed by 1 base and 9 bases, with 12 bases remaining between them. This CDR3 is 13 amino acids long. CDR1 is LGHNT and CDR2 is FRNRAP in the germline V gene. The CDR3 sequence: CASGLEQGLKAFF. In DNA, the CDR3 is TGTGCTAGTGGTTTGGAACAGGGTCTTAAAGCTTTCTTT.

V gene TRBV20-1 combines with J gene TRBJ2-1; D not resolved. Germline CDR1 reads DFQATT; CDR2 reads SNEGSKA (reference sequence). V lost 5 bases and J lost 6, with 5 bases in between. CDR3 length equals 10 residues. The CDR3 bases are TGCAGTGCTCGCACCAATGAGCAGTTCTTC. Protein sequence: CSARTNEQFF.

The V gene is TRBV27, the J gene TRBJ2-1; D call uncertain. V was shortened by 3 bases and J by 11 bases, with 2 bases between the two germline ends. CDR1 and CDR2 from the germline V gene are MNHEY and SMNVEV (reference sequence). There are 9 residues in the CDR3. The CDR3 DNA reads as TGTGCCAGCAGTTTTAAGCAGTTCTTC. It encodes CASSFKQFF.